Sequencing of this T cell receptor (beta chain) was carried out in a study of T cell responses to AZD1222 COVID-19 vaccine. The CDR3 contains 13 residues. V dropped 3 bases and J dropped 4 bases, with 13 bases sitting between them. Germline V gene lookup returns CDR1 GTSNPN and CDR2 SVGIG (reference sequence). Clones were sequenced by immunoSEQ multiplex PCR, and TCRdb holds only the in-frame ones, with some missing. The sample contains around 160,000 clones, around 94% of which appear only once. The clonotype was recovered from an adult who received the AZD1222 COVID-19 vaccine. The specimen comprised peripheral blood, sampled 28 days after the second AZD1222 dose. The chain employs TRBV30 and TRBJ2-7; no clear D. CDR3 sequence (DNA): TGTGCCTGGAGGGGCCCTAGTATTTACGAGCAGTACTTC. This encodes CAWRGPSIYEQYF. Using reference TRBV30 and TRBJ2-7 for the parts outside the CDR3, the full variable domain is SQTIHQWPATLVQPVGSPLSLECTVEGTSNPNLYWYRQAAGRGLQLLFYSVGIGQISSEVPQNLSASRPQDRQFILSSKKLLLSDSGFYLCAWRGPSIYEQYFGPGTRLTVT.